The clone carrying this T cell receptor beta chain was seen repeatedly, ten times or more. Its antigen remains unknown. Authors of the study amplified TCR beta CDR3 regions from RNA transcripts. First-round RT-PCR targeting the TCR CDR3 was performed with the HTBI primer set. A single record per CDR3 protein comes from TCRdb applying MiXCR to the multiplex PCR reads. The sample contains 500,000 to 800,000 distinct CDR3 sequences, about 14% of which appear only once. The entry originates in a study of T cells in Graves' hyperthyroidism and ophthalmopathy. The study, taken as a whole, reports: Most expanded thyroid clonotypes above 0.001 recurred in blood. For ophthalmopathy, model prediction preceded onset by a median about 6 months.

Disease duration was under 3 months in the ophthalmopathy patients, who also had a Clinical Activity Score of at least 3 and a NOSPECS grade of at least 4. The PBMCs had their origin in 7.5 to 10 ml of fresh peripheral blood. V lost 9 bases, J lost 3 bases, and 12 bases lay in between. CDR3 size: 13 residues. CDR1 is LNHNV, CDR2 YYDKDF, per germline (reference sequence). The gene calls are TRBV15 and TRBJ1-5; D is ambiguous. This receptor was obtained from a woman in her forties or fifties with Graves' ophthalmopathy. Material: blood. Here the CDR3 DNA reads TGTGCCACAGCACGCCTCTTCAATCAGCCCCAGCATTTT. This gives the protein CATARLFNQPQHF.